This T cell receptor (beta chain) was found in a study of control samples from healthy donors and cancer patients (dated by TCRdb to the early 2020s). Concerning this clone itself: Which antigen it targets is not known. No base quality information exists; no much larger clone differs at one position.

Libraries came from the immunoSEQ multiplex PCR assay. In TCRdb, the immuneACCESS table is reduced to in-frame sequences with V and J assigned. These tables do not hold every clone; where another copy was compared, an unresolved V gene accounts for under half, and the others remain unexplained. This sample gives tens of thousands of clones in total; 85% to 95% of them show up just once. The ten top clones hold roughly 1.5% of the sample. This TCR was sampled from a woman under 40 in good health. The sample comprised blood.

Here is the DNA: TGTGCCAGCAGTGGGGGGTCGAACACCGGGGAGCTGTTTTTT. Its translation reads: CASSGGSNTGELFF. This chain is built from TRBV2 and TRBJ2-2; the D gene is perhaps TRBD1 or TRBD2, each of them matching over 5 bases. The germline V gene provides CDR1 SNHLY and CDR2 FYNNEI. Cut back by 4 bases and 0 bases, the V and J ends lie 6 bases apart. The cysteine opens and the phenylalanine closes a CDR3 of 14 amino acids. The kept DNA is CDR3 alone, 42 bases in frame from the first base. This CDR3, with the reference TRBV2 and TRBJ2-2 proteins standing in past its ends, gives the full variable domain EPEVTQTPSHQVTQMGQEVILRCVPISNHLYFYWYRQILGQKVEFLVSFYNNEISEKSEIFDDQFSVERPDGSNFTLKIRSTKLEDSAMYFCASSGGSNTGELFFGEGSRLTVL.